Listed here are 23 T cell receptor beta chains from one sample, sequenced in a study of blood T cell repertoires in COVID-19 (dated by TCRdb to 2018 to 2021). Library method: the immunoSEQ multiplex PCR assay. TCRdb provides this immuneACCESS table in a form limited to in-frame rearrangements. Some clones are lacking; in checked studies, under half of them reflect an unresolved V gene, and why the rest are absent is not known. This sample has 250,000 to 350,000 clones in its table, and roughly 83% of those were observed once. The ten largest account for roughly 1.5% of the sample. Sequencing used peripheral blood. These receptors originate from a human donor with COVID-19, enrolled during active disease. The donor label of this sample is uncertain.

This sequence joins TRBV11-2 and TRBJ2-7; possible D gene TRBD1, 5 bases. CDR1 SGHAT and CDR2 FQNNGV come from the germline V gene. V was clipped by 1 base and J by 2 bases, with 15 bases between them. The CDR3 is 16 amino acids. The CDR3 DNA sequence: TGTGCCAGCAGCTTAGCTTTTGGGGCCACTACCTACGAGCAGTACTTC. The encoded protein is CASSLAFGATTYEQYF.

There are a few counts of this clone. This specimen includes other DNA sequences encoding the same CDR3. J is TRBJ1-1 and V is TRBV5-1, with D hard to call. CDR3 length equals 13 residues. Germline V gene lookup returns CDR1 SGHRS and CDR2 YFSETQ. The V end was cut by 3 bases, the J end by 1 base, with 7 bases between. The CDR3, as DNA: TGCGCCAGCAGCTCGCAGGCGAACACTGAAGCTTTCTTT. Encoded protein: CASSSQANTEAFF.

This clone appeared a few times. V gene TRBV7-2 combines with J gene TRBJ2-1, with 15 bases matching TRBD2. Germline lookup yields CDR1 SGHTA and CDR2 FQGNSA. V gave up 5 bases and J gave up 7 bases; unmatched junction bases: 3. CDR3 size: 15 residues. The CDR3 sequence is CASSRTSGRANEQFF. The CDR3 DNA sequence: TGTGCCAGCAGCCGGACTAGCGGGAGGGCTAATGAGCAGTTCTTC.

Concerning this clone itself: This same CDR3 is encoded by further DNA sequences in the sample. The rearrangement links TRBV7-3 to TRBJ2-7, with 12 bases fitting TRBD2. The germline V gene encodes CDR1 SGHTA and CDR2 FQGTGA. Unmatched junction bases numbered 6, after V lost 5 bases and J lost 4 bases. The length of the CDR3 is 15 residues. The CDR3 nucleotides read TGTGCCAGCAGCCCTGGACTAGCGGGATCTTACGAGCAGTACTTC. This translates into CASSPGLAGSYEQYF.

The CDR3 spells CASSKAKKTKGGELVKGNTIYF. In DNA, the CDR3 is TGTGCCAGCAGCAAAGCAAAAAAAACCAAGGGGGGGGAGTTGGTGAAGGGAAACACCATATATTTT. The rearrangement links TRBV21-1 to TRBJ1-3. TRBV21-1 is deemed a pseudogene. The CDR3 extends over 22 amino acids.

This clone appeared once. The chain combines TRBV5-1 with TRBJ2-5; 7 bases agree with TRBD2. The CDR3 totals 13 residues. V trimming: 3 bases; J trimming: 4 bases; junction bases outside the gene matches: 3. CDR1 and CDR2 from the germline V gene are SGHRS and YFSETQ. The CDR3 DNA reads as TGCGCCAGCAGCTGGACTAGTGGAGAGACCCAGTACTTC. This sequence encodes CASSWTSGETQYF. The complete variable domain, with remaining parts taken from reference TRBV5-1 and TRBJ2-5, reads KAGVTQTPRYLIKTRGQQVTLSCSPISGHRSVSWYQQTPGQGLQFLFEYFSETQRNKGNFPGRFSGRQFSNSRSEMNVSTLELGDSALYLCASSWTSGETQYFGPGTRLLVL.

The genes are TRBV15 and TRBJ2-7, with 7 bases lining up with TRBD1. Trimming removed 7 bases from V and 3 bases from J; junction bases left unmatched: 9. The CDR3 spans 14 residues. CDR1 LNHNV and CDR2 YYDKDF come from the germline V gene (reference sequence). CDR3 nucleotides: TGTGCCACCACCTTAGACAGGGAGCTCTACGAGCAGTACTTC. Encoded protein: CATTLDRELYEQYF.

The V gene is TRBV28, the J gene TRBJ2-7, with TRBD2 matching 8 bases. CDR3 length equals 14 residues. In germline, CDR1 is MDHEN, CDR2 SYDVKM. The V segment lost 2 bases and the J segment 2 bases; nucleotides outside the gene matches: 2. This CDR3 is CASSLAGGTYEQYF. The CDR3 DNA reads as TGTGCCAGCAGTTTAGCGGGAGGTACCTACGAGCAGTACTTC.

The chain links TRBV29-1 to TRBJ2-5, with 8 bases identical to TRBD2. The CDR3 has 13 amino acids. V shed 7 bases, J shed 7 bases, and the junction held 11 bases outside the gene matches. Germline loops: CDR1 SQVTM, CDR2 ANQGSEA. The CDR3 region has the DNA TGCAGCGCCCTAAGCGGGAGTCGAGGGACCCAGTACTTC. Translating gives CSALSGSRGTQYF. The variable domain in full, completed from reference TRBV29-1 and TRBJ2-5, reads SAVISQKPSRDICQRGTSLTIQCQVDSQVTMMFWYRQQPGQSLTLIATANQGSEATYESGFVIDKFPISRPNLTFSTLTVSNMSPEDSSIYLCSALSGSRGTQYFGPGTRLLVL.

This chain uses TRBV7-8 with TRBJ2-2; a weak D match, TRBD1 (6 bases). This CDR3 has 16 amino acids. Per germline, CDR1 SGHVS and CDR2 FQNEAQ. Trimming took 3 bases from V and 4 from J, leaving 15 bases between them. CDR3 in amino acids: CASSLLGAQGTGELFF. The CDR3 DNA follows: TGTGCCAGCAGCTTGCTGGGGGCCCAGGGCACCGGGGAGCTGTTTTTT.

The chain carries TRBV19 and TRBJ2-1; the match to TRBD2 covers 8 bases. CDR3 size: 13 residues. With V trimmed by 7 bases and J by 8 bases, 7 bases remained unmatched. The germline CDR1 and CDR2 sequences are LNHDA and SQIVND (reference sequence). This CDR3 reads CASTGTSLDEQFF. As DNA, the CDR3 is TGTGCCAGTACCGGGACTAGTCTCGATGAGCAGTTCTTC.

V usage is TRBV5-1 and J usage is TRBJ1-1; 9 nucleotides line up with TRBD1. The germline V gene has CDR1 SGHRS and CDR2 YFSETQ. With 3 bases clipped from V and 3 bases from J, the junction kept 6 bases outside the gene matches. The CDR3 has 15 amino acids. CDR3 loop: CASSYLTGGYTEAFF. CDR3 sequence (DNA): TGCGCCAGCAGCTACCTGACAGGGGGGTACACTGAAGCTTTCTTT. Looking up the rest from reference TRBV5-1 and TRBJ1-1 gives the full variable domain: KAGVTQTPRYLIKTRGQQVTLSCSPISGHRSVSWYQQTPGQGLQFLFEYFSETQRNKGNFPGRFSGRQFSNSRSEMNVSTLELGDSALYLCASSYLTGGYTEAFFGQGTRLTVV.

The rearrangement links TRBV27 to TRBJ1-1; 9 bases are shared with TRBD1. CDR3 size: 16 residues. The trim removed 0 bases at V and 10 bases at J, leaving 12 bases unmatched. CDR1 MNHEY and CDR2 SMNVEV come from the germline V gene (reference sequence). The CDR3 DNA reads as TGTGCCAGCAGTTTATCGATGGGGGGACAGGGTTATTCAGCTTTCTTT. This gives the protein CASSLSMGGQGYSAFF.

The chain recombines TRBV6-6 with TRBJ2-1; TRBD2 matches at 8 bases. Germline CDR1 MNHNY, CDR2 SVGAGI (reference sequence). The CDR3 contains 16 residues. J gave up 6 bases and V 7 bases, and 14 bases lay outside the gene matches. CDR3 sequence reads: CASTLARGSGGNEQFF. The CDR3 nucleotides read TGTGCCAGCACCCTAGCGAGGGGGAGCGGGGGCAATGAGCAGTTCTTC.

The genes are TRBV4-3 and TRBJ2-2; 7 nucleotides match TRBD1. V was pared by 0 bases and J by 1 base, with 5 bases of the junction left unmatched. Germline CDR1 is LGHNA and CDR2 is YSLEER. The CDR3 has 17 amino acids. CDR3 sequence reads: CASSQDWGTENTGELFF. The CDR3 DNA reads TGCGCCAGCAGCCAAGATTGGGGGACAGAGAACACCGGGGAGCTGTTTTTT.

This chain joins TRBV28 and TRBJ1-2; no reliable D call. In germline, CDR1 is MDHEN, CDR2 SYDVKM. The CDR3 runs 13 residues. V lost 5 bases and J lost 3, with 10 bases in between. CDR3 in DNA: TGTGCCAGCAGTAGTTGGAGACACTATGGCTACACCTTC. Translated, it gives CASSSWRHYGYTF.

The rearrangement uses TRBV5-5 and TRBJ1-1; TRBD1 is a possible D gene (6 bases). There are 14 residues in the CDR3. CDR1 is SGHKS, CDR2 YYEKEE, per germline (reference sequence). Between the trimmed V and J ends, which lost 7 bases and 4 bases, there was a span of 17 bases. CDR3 nucleotide sequence: TGTGCCAGCCACCGAGAGGGGGTGGCCACTGAAGCTTTCTTT. This gives the protein CASHREGVATEAFF.

The rearrangement joins TRBV19 to TRBJ2-7; TRBD2 is a possible D gene (6 bases). Germline assignment: CDR1 LNHDA and CDR2 SQIVND (reference sequence). The CDR3 contains 15 residues. Trimming took 3 bases from V and 2 from J, leaving 14 bases between them. DNA of the CDR3: TGTGCCAGTAGTATGTCGGGGGATGTAACCTACGAGCAGTACTTC. Its protein product is CASSMSGDVTYEQYF.

This chain joins TRBV18 and TRBJ2-5; TRBD1 agrees at 12 bases. Per germline, CDR1 KGHSH and CDR2 LQKENI. J lost 1 base, V lost 5 bases, and 11 bases had no gene match. CDR3 size: 18 residues. For the CDR3, the DNA is TGTGCCAGCTCATCCCGGGACAGGGGGCGAGGTGTCCAAGAGACCCAGTACTTC. Its protein product is CASSSRDRGRGVQETQYF.

The chain couples TRBV3-1 (or the pseudogene TRBV3-2) to TRBJ2-1; possibly TRBD1 for D (5 bases). The germline V gene has CDR1 LGHDT and CDR2 YNNKEL (reference sequence). There are 15 residues in the CDR3. The V gene lost 4 bases and the J gene lost 8 bases, with 18 bases spanning the gap. CDR3 region: CASSPTQGMFDEQFF. The CDR3 DNA is TGTGCCAGCAGCCCCACCCAGGGTATGTTCGATGAGCAGTTCTTC.

The chain carries TRBV6-1 and TRBJ2-1; D may be TRBD1 (5 bases). V lost 2 bases, J lost 4 bases, and 12 bases lay in between. In germline, CDR1 is MNHNS, CDR2 SASEGT. The CDR3 extends over 15 amino acids. CDR3 DNA: TGTGCCAGCAGTGAAACGCAGGGCCTTTACAATGAGCAGTTCTTC. It specifies CASSETQGLYNEQFF.

This chain links TRBV28 with TRBJ2-1, with 12 positions matching TRBD2. Germline V gene sequence: CDR1 MDHEN, CDR2 SYDVKM. Trimming cost V 6 bases and J 4 bases; bases outside gene matches: 16. The CDR3 has 19 amino acids. The CDR3: CASRFPRTSGDPRYNEQFF. CDR3 DNA: TGTGCCAGCAGATTTCCCCGGACTAGCGGGGATCCGCGTTACAATGAGCAGTTCTTC.

The chain has TRBV9 and TRBJ2-3, with D tentatively TRBD1 (6 bases). Trimming removed 4 bases from V and 4 bases from J, with 10 bases in between. Germline assignment: CDR1 SGDLS and CDR2 YYNGEE. CDR3 size: 13 residues. The CDR3 region has the DNA TGTGCCAGCAGCACAGGGTTTTCAGATACGCAGTATTTT. This gives the protein CASSTGFSDTQYF.